The next 30 T cell receptor beta chains were all read from a single sample in a study of control samples from healthy donors and cancer patients. Assay used: immunoSEQ multiplex PCR; TCRdb lists only in-frame clones, some missing. The table records about 410,000 clones, approximately 92% of them present only once. Sequencing used PBMCs. The source is a man in his forties or fifties with head and neck cancer.

V is TRBV6-6 and J is TRBJ2-7; 8 nucleotides line up with TRBD1. With 5 bases clipped from V and 4 bases from J, the junction kept 10 bases outside the gene matches. The CDR3 sequence is 15 residues long. Germline V gives CDR1 MNHNY, CDR2 SVGAGI (reference sequence). The DNA for the CDR3 is TGTGCCAGCAGTCCCTCCGGGACAGGCACTTACGAGCAGTACTTC. As protein: CASSPSGTGTYEQYF.

This sequence joins TRBV6-5 and TRBJ1-1; TRBD1 matches 9 bases. The CDR3 length is 13 residues. J was trimmed by 4 bases and V by 7 bases; bases with no gene match: 4. Germline V gene sequence: CDR1 MNHEY, CDR2 SVGAGI. The CDR3 reads CASNPTGGTEAFF. The CDR3 DNA sequence: TGTGCCAGCAATCCGACAGGGGGCACTGAAGCTTTCTTT.

The chain is built from TRBV3-1 (or the pseudogene TRBV3-2) and TRBJ1-6; TRBD1 matches at 9 bases. Unmatched junction bases numbered 5, after V lost 4 bases and J lost 1 base. In germline, CDR1 is LGHDT, CDR2 YNNKEL (reference sequence). The CDR3 runs to 17 residues. The CDR3, as DNA: TGTGCCAGCAGCCTGGGACAGGGTGGATCCTATAATTCACCCCTCCACTTT. As protein: CASSLGQGGSYNSPLHF.

Concerning this clone: This CDR3 is also generated by other DNA sequences in the sample. DNA of the CDR3: TGTGCCAGTAGGTATACCGGGACAGGCACTTATAGCAATCAGCCCCAGCATTTT. It specifies CASRYTGTGTYSNQPQHF. This chain joins TRBV27 and TRBJ1-5, with 8 bases identical to TRBD1. The CDR3 has 18 residues. V dropped 9 bases and J dropped 0; count of bases not matched to a gene: 16. Germline CDR1 and CDR2: MNHEY and SMNVEV (reference sequence).

This clone was seen a single time. V is TRBV19 and J is TRBJ1-2; D is undetermined. The germline gives CDR1 LNHDA, CDR2 SQIVND (reference sequence). Trimming stripped 7 bases from V and 3 bases from J, with 12 bases between. The CDR3 contains 13 residues. As DNA, the CDR3 is TGTGCCAGTAACAAAGGACGGGACTATGGCTACACCTTC. Translated, it gives CASNKGRDYGYTF.

V gene TRBV9 combines with J gene TRBJ1-1; no clear D gene. CDR3 size: 15 residues. Germline loops: CDR1 SGDLS, CDR2 YYNGEE. Trimming removed 0 bases from V and 3 bases from J, with 12 bases in between. The CDR3 spells CASSVALRVDTEAFF. CDR3 coding DNA: TGTGCCAGCAGCGTAGCGTTGCGTGTGGACACTGAAGCTTTCTTT. The whole variable domain, remainder taken from reference TRBV9 and TRBJ1-1, is DSGVTQTPKHLITATGQRVTLRCSPRSGDLSVYWYQQSLDQGLQFLIQYYNGEERAKGNILERFSAQQFPDLHSELNLSSLELGDSALYFCASSVALRVDTEAFFGQGTRLTVV.

This chain links TRBV7-2 with TRBJ2-3, with TRBD2 matching 9 bases. After removal of 3 bases from V and 3 bases from J, the junction contained 1 base not matched to a gene. Germline-derived CDR1 and CDR2 are SGHTA and FQGNSA. This CDR3 spans 14 amino acids. The chain's CDR3 is CASSFSGRTDTQYF. The CDR3 nucleotides read TGTGCCAGCAGCTTTAGCGGGAGAACAGATACGCAGTATTTT.

V usage is TRBV6-4 and J usage is TRBJ1-1, with no clear D. Germline V gives CDR1 MRHNA, CDR2 SNTAGT. V shed 10 bases and J shed 1 base, with 7 bases lying between them. The length of the CDR3 is 11 residues. This CDR3 is CANRRNTEAFF. Here the CDR3 DNA reads TGTGCCAATCGTAGGAACACTGAAGCTTTCTTT.

This clone occurred once. This sequence joins TRBV7-9 and TRBJ2-6, with 8 bases matching TRBD1. V dropped 5 bases and J dropped 1; count of bases not matched to a gene: 7. Germline CDR1 and CDR2: SEHNR and FQNEAQ (reference sequence). CDR3 length: 17 amino acids. In DNA, the CDR3 is TGTGCCAGCAGCCGAGACAGGGGCGAATCTGGGGCCAACGTCCTGACTTTC. The encoded protein is CASSRDRGESGANVLTF.

The chain has TRBV5-6 and TRBJ2-2; no reliable D call. The CDR3 sequence is 13 residues long. Germline V gene sequence: CDR1 SGHDT, CDR2 YYEEEE. V was pared by 1 base and J by 5 bases, with 6 bases between. The CDR3 DNA sequence: TGTGCCAGCAGCTTGTGGGCAACCGGGGAGCTGTTTTTT. Protein product: CASSLWATGELFF.

CDR3 sequence (DNA): TGTGCCAGCAGTTTAGCGTCTGCATTAGCTTTCTTT. This codes for CASSLASALAFF. V gene TRBV12-3 or TRBV12-4 combines with J gene TRBJ1-1; no reliable D call. Trimming shortened V by 0 bases and J by 10 bases, and 9 bases separated the two germline ends. This CDR3 spans 12 amino acids.

The chain links TRBV5-4 to TRBJ2-7, with D perhaps matching TRBD2 (6 bases). Germline values: CDR1 SGHNT, CDR2 YYREEE (reference sequence). Between the trimmed V and J ends, which lost 3 bases and 2 bases, there was a span of 9 bases. The CDR3 runs to 13 residues. CDR3 nucleotides: TGTGCCAGCAGCTGGGGGGATACCTACGAGCAGTACTTC. As protein: CASSWGDTYEQYF.

The count of this clone is one. V and J are TRBV6-5 and TRBJ2-1; D might be TRBD1 (6 bases). V dropped 6 bases and J dropped 0 bases, with 12 bases sitting between them. The CDR3 contains 15 residues. Germline-derived CDR1 and CDR2 are MNHEY and SVGAGI. The CDR3 region has the DNA TGTGCCAGCAGCGCCAGGACAGACTCCTACAATGAGCAGTTCTTC. This encodes CASSARTDSYNEQFF.

The rearrangement uses TRBV19 and TRBJ1-3; D ambiguous. Trimming took 6 bases from V and 2 from J, leaving 5 bases between them. Germline V lookup: CDR1 LNHDA, CDR2 SQIVND (reference sequence). CDR3 length: 12 residues. In DNA form, the CDR3 reads TGTGCCAGTAGCGACGCTGGAAACACCATATATTTT. Protein product: CASSDAGNTIYF.

The V and J genes are TRBV19 and TRBJ2-1; D may be TRBD1 (5 bases). Trimming removed 3 bases at V and 0 bases at J, with 12 bases between. This CDR3 region has 16 residues. CDR1 is LNHDA and CDR2 is SQIVND in the germline V gene (reference sequence). CDR3 DNA sequence: TGTGCCAGTAGTATGAGGAGACAGAGCTCCTACAATGAGCAGTTCTTC. This gives the protein CASSMRRQSSYNEQFF.

J is TRBJ2-7 and V is TRBV16; the D gene could be TRBD1 or TRBD2 (5 bases each). Per germline, CDR1 KGHSY and CDR2 FQNENV. The CDR3 totals 13 residues. Trimming shortened V by 7 bases and J by 4 bases, and 14 bases separated the two germline ends. CDR3: CASTRDGSYEQYF. The CDR3, as DNA: TGTGCCAGCACCCGGGACGGAAGTTACGAGCAGTACTTC.

In its sample, this clone was seen once. The genes are TRBV7-6 and TRBJ2-1; 8 bases are shared with TRBD2. The trim removed 1 base at V and 7 bases at J, leaving 9 bases unmatched. CDR3 length: 16 amino acids. Germline lookup yields CDR1 SGHVS and CDR2 FNYEAQ. DNA for the CDR3: TGTGCCAGCAGCTTAGTGAGCGGGGGAGGGAAGAATGAGCAGTTCTTC. Translated, it gives CASSLVSGGGKNEQFF.

The genes are TRBV23-1 and TRBJ1-5; TRBD1 is a possible D gene (5 bases). TRBV23-1 is an ORF for which the function is uncertain. The V end was cut by 9 bases, the J end by 3 bases, with 15 bases between. The CDR3 runs to 14 residues. The CDR3 nucleotides are TGCGCCAGGGGGTCGGTCAGGGACAATCAGCCCCAGCATTTT. This sequence encodes CARGSVRDNQPQHF.

The genes are TRBV30 and TRBJ2-5, with D possibly TRBD2 on 6 matching bases. Germline V CDR1 and CDR2: GTSNPN, SVGIG (reference sequence). The CDR3 runs to 14 residues. V was trimmed by 0 bases and J by 4 bases, leaving 12 bases between them. In DNA, the CDR3 is TGTGCCTGGAGTGTTGGGGGGTTAGGAGAGACCCAGTACTTC. It specifies CAWSVGGLGETQYF.

The rearrangement joins TRBV5-4 to TRBJ1-2, with 10 bases fitting TRBD1. The CDR3 has 14 amino acids. The germline CDR1 and CDR2 sequences are SGHNT and YYREEE (reference sequence). With V trimmed by 4 bases and J by 7 bases, 7 bases remained unmatched. The DNA of the CDR3 is TGTGCCAGCAGCCTCCCAGGGACAGGGGCTGGCTACACCTTC. The encoded protein is CASSLPGTGAGYTF.

This clone came up once. The gene calls are TRBV11-2 and TRBJ2-1, with D perhaps matching TRBD1 or TRBD2 (5 bases each). V lost 2 bases and J 7 bases, leaving 18 bases between the germline ends. CDR1 and CDR2 (germline): SGHAT, FQNNGV. The length of the CDR3 is 16 residues. The DNA of the CDR3 is TGTGCCAGCAGCTTAAGCCCCGAGGGCTGGGGGAATGAGCAGTTCTTC. Encoded protein: CASSLSPEGWGNEQFF.

CDR3 sequence (DNA): TGTGCCAGCAGCTTAGTGGCAGCGCCTCAGCCCCAGCATTTT. Amino acids: CASSLVAAPQPQHF. The rearrangement joins TRBV7-8 to TRBJ1-5; D gene ambiguous. V was pared by 1 base and J by 6 bases, with 10 bases between. CDR1 and CDR2 (germline): SGHVS, FQNEAQ. This CDR3 has 14 residues.

The rearrangement uses TRBV7-2 and TRBJ2-4; 11 bases are a match to TRBD2. The CDR3 loop spans 16 amino acids. Per germline, CDR1 SGHTA and CDR2 FQGNSA. After removal of 1 base from V and 8 bases from J, the junction contained 7 bases not matched to a gene. In nucleotides, the CDR3 is TGTGCCAGCAGCTTAGGGGCTAGCGGGGGGAGGGACATTCAGTACTTC. Its protein product is CASSLGASGGRDIQYF.

CDR3 bases: TGTGCCAGCAGCTTACCGTCAGATAACACTGAAGCTTTCTTT. This gives the protein CASSLPSDNTEAFF. The chain is built from TRBV7-8 and TRBJ1-1; D remains ambiguous. Germline values: CDR1 SGHVS, CDR2 FQNEAQ. Trimming took 2 bases from V and 2 from J, leaving 9 bases between them. CDR3 size: 14 residues.

This chain uses TRBV27 with TRBJ2-3, with 11 bases that match TRBD2. V lost 4 bases and J lost 5; bases outside the gene matches: 14. Germline CDR1 is MNHEY and CDR2 is SMNVEV (reference sequence). The length of the CDR3 is 18 residues. CDR3 nucleotide sequence: TGTGCCAGCAGTTCCTTCGCGTTAGCGGGAGGGCCGATAGATACGCAGTATTTT. The encoded protein is CASSSFALAGGPIDTQYF.

The chain links TRBV7-3 to TRBJ1-1; no firm D call. The CDR3 sequence is 17 residues long. Germline CDR1 is SGHTA and CDR2 is FQGTGA. Trimming pared 4 bases from V and 1 base from J, leaving 19 bases between. CDR3 DNA: TGTGCCAGCAGCTCCCTAGGGAGAATGATAGAGAACACTGAAGCTTTCTTT. Protein: CASSSLGRMIENTEAFF.

V and J are TRBV5-6 and TRBJ2-3; possibly TRBD1 for D (6 bases). This CDR3 is 12 amino acids long. The germline V gene encodes CDR1 SGHDT and CDR2 YYEEEE. Trimming took off 5 bases at V and 5 bases at J, with 9 bases between the two ends. The chain's CDR3 is CASRWGQDTQYF. The CDR3 DNA follows: TGTGCCAGCAGGTGGGGGCAAGATACGCAGTATTTT.

V usage is TRBV19 and J usage is TRBJ2-7; D could derive from TRBD1 or TRBD2 (5 bases each). CDR3 length: 14 amino acids. The V gene lost 7 bases and the J gene lost 3 bases, with 16 bases spanning the gap. Germline-derived CDR1 and CDR2 are LNHDA and SQIVND (reference sequence). The CDR3 is CASTPGREIYEQYF. CDR3 in DNA: TGTGCCAGTACTCCGGGACGGGAAATCTACGAGCAGTACTTC.

This clone occurred once. The gene calls are TRBV6-5 and TRBJ1-6, with D unresolved. Germline loops: CDR1 MNHEY, CDR2 SVGAGI. This CDR3 spans 13 amino acids. Trimming cost V 7 bases and J 8 bases, with 12 bases left between them. The CDR3, as DNA: TGTGCCAGCACCTACTCAGTTGATTCACCCCTCCACTTT. Translating it yields CASTYSVDSPLHF.

This clone has just one count. The chain employs TRBV25-1 and TRBJ1-6; 9 nucleotides agree with TRBD1. The germline gives CDR1 MGHDK, CDR2 SYGVNS. The CDR3 runs to 16 residues. After removal of 6 bases from V and 10 bases from J, the junction contained 13 bases not matched to a gene. This CDR3 is CASSPGGQGPRSPLHF. The DNA for the CDR3 is TGTGCCAGCAGCCCCGGGGGACAGGGCCCGCGATCACCCCTCCACTTT.